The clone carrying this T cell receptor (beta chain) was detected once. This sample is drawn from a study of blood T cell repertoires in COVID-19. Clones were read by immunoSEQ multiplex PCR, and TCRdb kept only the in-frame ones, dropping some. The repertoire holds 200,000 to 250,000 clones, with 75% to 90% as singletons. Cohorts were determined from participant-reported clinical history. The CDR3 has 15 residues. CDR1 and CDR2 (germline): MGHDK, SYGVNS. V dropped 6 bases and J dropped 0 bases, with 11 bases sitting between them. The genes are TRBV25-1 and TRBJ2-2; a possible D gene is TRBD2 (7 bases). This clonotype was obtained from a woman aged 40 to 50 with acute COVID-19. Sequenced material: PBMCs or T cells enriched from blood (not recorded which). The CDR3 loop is CASRTGGTNTGELFF. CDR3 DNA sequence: TGTGCCAGCAGGACGGGGGGCACGAACACCGGGGAGCTGTTTTTT.